Listed below are T cell receptor beta chains from one sample, sequenced in a study of CD8 T cells in Susac syndrome. TCRdb passed the immunoSEQ multiplex PCR reads through MiXCR, listing each CDR3 protein once. The sample shows roughly 180,000 distinct CDR3 sequences, 90% to 95% of them seen only once. The sample comprised CD4+ T cells from PBMCs. The receptors were sampled from a human donor with multiple sclerosis. Each CDR3 is given with its conserved first and last residue. A D gene is named only where the DNA matches it firmly. Clone size is stated in some rows and not others, as once, few, many or a class when expanded.

>TRBJ1-5|NA|12|TRBV28|NA
TGTGCCAGCAGTCCCCCCAATCAGCCCCAGCATTTT
CASSPPNQPQHF
>TRBJ2-3|TRBD1|15|TRBV5-1|NA
TGCGCCAGCAGCTTGCAACAGGGGGCTTTAGATACGCAGTATTTT
CASSLQQGALDTQYF
>TRBJ2-5|NA|14|TRBV23-1|NA
TGCGCCAGCAGTCACCCGCGGGGCCAAGAGACCCAGTACTTC
CASSHPRGQETQYF
>TRBJ1-2|NA|13|TRBV4-1|NA
TGCGCCAGCAGCCAAGATAAAGAGTATGGCTACACCTTC
CASSQDKEYGYTF
>TRBJ1-5|TRBD1|15|TRBV19|NA
TGTGCCAGTAGTATGGGGACAGGAGGGTTTCAGCCCCAGCATTTT
CASSMGTGGFQPQHF
>TRBJ2-7|NA|13|TRBV28|NA
TGTGCCAGTGAGACAGGTTTCTCCTACGAGCAGTACTTC
CASETGFSYEQYF
>TRBJ2-5|NA|12|TRBV5-1|NA
TGCGCCAGCAGTGACGTTCAAGAGACCCAGTACTTC
CASSDVQETQYF
>TRBJ2-7|TRBD2|12|TRBV12-3/TRBV12-4|NA
TGTGCCAGCCAGCGGGGGCGGGGTGAGCAGTACTTC
CASQRGRGEQYF
>TRBJ1-2|NA|12|TRBV28|NA
TGTGCCAGCAGTTTACGGGCGGATGGCTACACCTTC
CASSLRADGYTF
>TRBJ1-4|NA|14|TRBV18|NA
TGTGCCAGCTCACTTGGGACGGGAAATGAAAAACTGTTTTTT
CASSLGTGNEKLFF
>TRBJ2-1|TRBD2|16|TRBV4-2|NA
TGTGCCAGCAGCCAGGAGCGGGGGGCGGTTGACAATGAGCGTTTCTTC
CASSQERGAVDNERFF
>TRBJ2-7|NA|15|TRBV4-3|NA
TGCGCCAGCAGACAATCTCGGGGTTTAGGCTACGAGCAGTACTTC
CASRQSRGLGYEQYF
>TRBJ2-6|NA|14|TRBV9|NA
TGTGCCAGCAGCCCCCGACAGGTCAAGGACGTCCTGACTTTC
CASSPRQVKDVLTF
>TRBJ1-5|NA|17|TRBV6-1|NA
TGTGCCAGCAGTCCCAGAGGAGGGGTTAGTAGCAATCAGCCCCAGCATTTT
CASSPRGGVSSNQPQHF
>TRBJ2-3|NA|11|TRBV12-3/TRBV12-4|few
TGTGCCAGCAGTTCGAGAGATACGCAGTATTTT
CASSSRDTQYF
>TRBJ1-2|NA|14|TRBV4-3|NA
TGCGCCAGCAGCCAAGACAGGTACCCTGATGGCTACACCTTC
CASSQDRYPDGYTF
>TRBJ2-3|NA|14|TRBV7-9|NA
TGTGCCAGCAGCTTAGGGCTCCTCACAGATACGCAGTATTTT
CASSLGLLTDTQYF
>TRBJ2-5|NA|14|TRBV5-1|NA
TGCGCCAGCAGCTTGGTCCTGGATCCAGAGACCCAGTACTTC
CASSLVLDPETQYF
>TRBJ2-2|TRBD2|16|TRBV27|NA
TGTGCCAGCAGCCCAAGACTAGCGGGGCTGACCGGGGAGCTGTTTTTT
CASSPRLAGLTGELFF
>TRBJ1-6|NA|13|TRBV25-1|NA
TGTGCCAGCAGTGAATCAGGGGTTTCACCCCTCCACTTT
CASSESGVSPLHF
>TRBJ1-2|NA|15|TRBV7-2|NA
TGTGCCAGCAGCTCGACGTATCAGGGAGCCTATGGCTACACCTTC
CASSSTYQGAYGYTF
>TRBJ1-2|NA|14|TRBV6-5|once
TGTGCCAGCAGCAGACGCTGGACAGACTATGGCTACACCTTC
CASSRRWTDYGYTF
>TRBJ1-1|NA|13|TRBV2|NA
TGTGCCAGCAGTAACGGGGGCGCGACTGAAGCTTTCTTT
CASSNGGATEAFF
>TRBJ2-5|TRBD2|19|TRBV7-8|few
TGTGCCAGCAGCCTAGAATTAACATCACTAGCGGGAGAGGGAGAGACCCAGTACTTC
CASSLELTSLAGEGETQYF